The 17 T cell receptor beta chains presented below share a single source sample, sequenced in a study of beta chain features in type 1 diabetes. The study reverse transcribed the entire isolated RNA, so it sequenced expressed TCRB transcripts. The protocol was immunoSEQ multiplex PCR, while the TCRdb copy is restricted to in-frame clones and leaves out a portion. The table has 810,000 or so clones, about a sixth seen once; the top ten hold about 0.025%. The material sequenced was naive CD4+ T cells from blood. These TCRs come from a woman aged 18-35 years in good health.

Here the CDR3 DNA reads TGTGCCAGTAGTATCCCCGCCAGGGGCTTGGACACTGAAGCTTTCTTT. Residues: CASSIPARGLDTEAFF. V and J are TRBV19 and TRBJ1-1; tentatively, D is TRBD1 (6 bases). This CDR3 comprises 16 residues. The V end lost 3 bases, the J end lost 3 bases, and 17 bases lay between the germline ends. CDR1 is LNHDA, CDR2 SQIVND, per germline (reference sequence). The entire variable domain, with the rest obtained from reference TRBV19 and TRBJ1-1, is as follows: DGGITQSPKYLFRKEGQNVTLSCEQNLNHDAMYWYRQDPGQGLRLIYYSQIVNDFQKGDIAEGYSVSREKKESFPLTVTSAQKNPTAFYLCASSIPARGLDTEAFFGQGTRLTVV.

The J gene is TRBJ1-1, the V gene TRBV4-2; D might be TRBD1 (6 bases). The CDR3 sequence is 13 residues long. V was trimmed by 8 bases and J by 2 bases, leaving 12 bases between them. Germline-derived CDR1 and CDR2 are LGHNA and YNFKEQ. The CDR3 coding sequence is TGTGCCAGCCGCGGACAGACTAACACTGAAGCTTTCTTT. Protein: CASRGQTNTEAFF.

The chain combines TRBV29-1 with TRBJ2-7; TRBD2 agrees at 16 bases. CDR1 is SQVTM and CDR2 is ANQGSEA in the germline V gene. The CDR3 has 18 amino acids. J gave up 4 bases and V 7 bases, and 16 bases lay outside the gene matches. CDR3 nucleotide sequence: TGCAGCGCCCTGGGACTAGCGGGAGGGCTAAGCGGTCGGTACGAGCAGTACTTC. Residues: CSALGLAGGLSGRYEQYF.

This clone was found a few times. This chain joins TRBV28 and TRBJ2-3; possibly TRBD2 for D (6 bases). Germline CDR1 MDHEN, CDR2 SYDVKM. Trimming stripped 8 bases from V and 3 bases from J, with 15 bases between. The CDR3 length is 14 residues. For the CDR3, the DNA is TGTGCCAGCGGCGGGACCCTAAGGACAGATACGCAGTATTTT. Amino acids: CASGGTLRTDTQYF.

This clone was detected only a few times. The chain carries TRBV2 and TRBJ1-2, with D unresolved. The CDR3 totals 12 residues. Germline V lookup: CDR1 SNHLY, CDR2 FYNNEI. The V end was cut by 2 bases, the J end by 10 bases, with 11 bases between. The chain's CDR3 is CASSEKSWDYTF. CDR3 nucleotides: TGTGCCAGCAGTGAAAAGTCTTGGGACTACACCTTC.

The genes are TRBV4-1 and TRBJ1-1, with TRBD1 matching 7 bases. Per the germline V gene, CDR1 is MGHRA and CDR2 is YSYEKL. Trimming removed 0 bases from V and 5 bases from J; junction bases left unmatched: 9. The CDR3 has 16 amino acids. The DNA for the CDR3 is TGCGCCAGCAGCCAAGATAAATCGAAGGGGGCTACTGAAGCTTTCTTT. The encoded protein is CASSQDKSKGATEAFF.

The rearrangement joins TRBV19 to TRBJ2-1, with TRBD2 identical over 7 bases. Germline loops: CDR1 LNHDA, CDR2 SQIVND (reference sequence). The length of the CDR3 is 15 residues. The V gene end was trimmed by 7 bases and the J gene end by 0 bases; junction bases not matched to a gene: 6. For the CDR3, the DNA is TGTGCCAGTATGGGAGGGAGGGCCTCCTACAATGAGCAGTTCTTC. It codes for CASMGGRASYNEQFF. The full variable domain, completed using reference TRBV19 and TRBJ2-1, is DGGITQSPKYLFRKEGQNVTLSCEQNLNHDAMYWYRQDPGQGLRLIYYSQIVNDFQKGDIAEGYSVSREKKESFPLTVTSAQKNPTAFYLCASMGGRASYNEQFFGPGTRLTVL.

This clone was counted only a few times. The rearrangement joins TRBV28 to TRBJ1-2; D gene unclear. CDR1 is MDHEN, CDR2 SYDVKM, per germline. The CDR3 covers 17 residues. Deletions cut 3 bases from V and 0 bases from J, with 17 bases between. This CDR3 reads CASSFWQELQTNYGYTF. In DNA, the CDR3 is TGTGCCAGCAGTTTTTGGCAGGAGCTACAAACTAACTATGGCTACACCTTC.

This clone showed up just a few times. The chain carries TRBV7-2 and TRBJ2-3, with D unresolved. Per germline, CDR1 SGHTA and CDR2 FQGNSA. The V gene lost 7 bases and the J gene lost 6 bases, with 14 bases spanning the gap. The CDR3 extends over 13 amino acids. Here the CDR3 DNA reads TGTGCCAGCACCACCCTCCGAACGGATACGCAGTATTTT. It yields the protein CASTTLRTDTQYF.

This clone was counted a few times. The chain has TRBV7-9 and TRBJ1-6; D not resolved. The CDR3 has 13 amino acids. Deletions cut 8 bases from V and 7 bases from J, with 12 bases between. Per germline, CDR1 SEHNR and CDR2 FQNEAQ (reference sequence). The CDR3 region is CASSWTVNSPLHF. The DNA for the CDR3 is TGTGCCAGCTCCTGGACGGTCAATTCACCCCTCCACTTT.

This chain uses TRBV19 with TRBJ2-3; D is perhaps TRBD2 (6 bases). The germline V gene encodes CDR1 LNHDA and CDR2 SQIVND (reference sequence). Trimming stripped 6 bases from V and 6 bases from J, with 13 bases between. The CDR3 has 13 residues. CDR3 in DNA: TGTGCCAGTAGGCAGGAGGGGCGGGATACGCAGTATTTT. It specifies CASRQEGRDTQYF.

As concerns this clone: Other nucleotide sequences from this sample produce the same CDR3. The CDR3 DNA reads as TGTGCCAGCAGCTTAGGGGGGAACGGCTATGGCTACACCTTC. Protein sequence: CASSLGGNGYGYTF. The rearrangement links TRBV7-8 to TRBJ1-2; D possibly corresponds to TRBD1 (5 bases). CDR1 is SGHVS, CDR2 FQNEAQ, per germline. The CDR3 runs 14 residues. With 1 base removed from V and 4 bases from J, the gap between germline ends came to 10 bases.

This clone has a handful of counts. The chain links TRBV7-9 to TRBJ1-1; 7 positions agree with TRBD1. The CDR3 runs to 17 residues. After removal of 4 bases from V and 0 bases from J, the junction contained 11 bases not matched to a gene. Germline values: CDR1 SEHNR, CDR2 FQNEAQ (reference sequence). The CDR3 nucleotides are TGTGCCAGCAGCTCTCCGGGACAGTCTTTCATGAACACTGAAGCTTTCTTT. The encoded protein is CASSSPGQSFMNTEAFF.

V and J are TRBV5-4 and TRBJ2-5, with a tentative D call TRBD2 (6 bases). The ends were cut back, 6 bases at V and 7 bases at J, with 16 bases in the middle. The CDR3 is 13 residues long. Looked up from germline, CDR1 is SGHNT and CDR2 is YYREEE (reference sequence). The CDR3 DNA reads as TGTGCCAGCATGGTACGGGAGTCGGGGACCCAGTACTTC. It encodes CASMVRESGTQYF. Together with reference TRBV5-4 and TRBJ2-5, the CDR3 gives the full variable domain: ETGVTQSPTHLIKTRGQQVTLRCSSQSGHNTVSWYQQALGQGPQFIFQYYREEENGRGNFPPRFSGLQFPNYSSELNVNALELDDSALYLCASMVRESGTQYFGPGTRLLVL.

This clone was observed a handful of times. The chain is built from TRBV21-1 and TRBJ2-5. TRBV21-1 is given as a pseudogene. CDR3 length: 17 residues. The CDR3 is CASSKRSFGTYQETQYF. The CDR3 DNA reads TGTGCCAGCAGCAAACGGTCCTTCGGGACGTACCAAGAGACCCAGTACTTC.

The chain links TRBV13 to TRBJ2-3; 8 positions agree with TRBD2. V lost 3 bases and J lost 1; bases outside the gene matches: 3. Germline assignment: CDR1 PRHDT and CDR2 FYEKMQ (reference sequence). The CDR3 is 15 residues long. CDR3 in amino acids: CASSFLAGGTDTQYF. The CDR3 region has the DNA TGTGCCAGCAGCTTCCTAGCGGGCGGCACAGATACGCAGTATTTT.

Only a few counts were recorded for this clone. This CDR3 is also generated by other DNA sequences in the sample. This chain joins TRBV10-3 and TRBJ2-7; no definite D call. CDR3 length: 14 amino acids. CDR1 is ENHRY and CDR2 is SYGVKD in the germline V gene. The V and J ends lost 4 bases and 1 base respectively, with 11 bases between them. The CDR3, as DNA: TGTGCCATCAGTGTCGGGCAGGCTTCCTACGAGCAGTACTTC. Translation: CAISVGQASYEQYF.